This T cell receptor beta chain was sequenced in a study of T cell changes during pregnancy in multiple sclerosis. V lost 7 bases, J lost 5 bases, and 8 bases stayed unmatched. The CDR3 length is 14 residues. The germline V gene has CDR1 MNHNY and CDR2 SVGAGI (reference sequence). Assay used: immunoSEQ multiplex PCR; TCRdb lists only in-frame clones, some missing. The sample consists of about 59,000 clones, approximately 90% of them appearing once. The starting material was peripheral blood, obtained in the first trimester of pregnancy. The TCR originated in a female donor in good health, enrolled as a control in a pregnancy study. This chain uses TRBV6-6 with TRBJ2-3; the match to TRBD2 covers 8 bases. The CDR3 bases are TGTGCCAGCAACAACCTGGGACTAGTAGATACGCAGTATTTT. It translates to CASNNLGLVDTQYF.